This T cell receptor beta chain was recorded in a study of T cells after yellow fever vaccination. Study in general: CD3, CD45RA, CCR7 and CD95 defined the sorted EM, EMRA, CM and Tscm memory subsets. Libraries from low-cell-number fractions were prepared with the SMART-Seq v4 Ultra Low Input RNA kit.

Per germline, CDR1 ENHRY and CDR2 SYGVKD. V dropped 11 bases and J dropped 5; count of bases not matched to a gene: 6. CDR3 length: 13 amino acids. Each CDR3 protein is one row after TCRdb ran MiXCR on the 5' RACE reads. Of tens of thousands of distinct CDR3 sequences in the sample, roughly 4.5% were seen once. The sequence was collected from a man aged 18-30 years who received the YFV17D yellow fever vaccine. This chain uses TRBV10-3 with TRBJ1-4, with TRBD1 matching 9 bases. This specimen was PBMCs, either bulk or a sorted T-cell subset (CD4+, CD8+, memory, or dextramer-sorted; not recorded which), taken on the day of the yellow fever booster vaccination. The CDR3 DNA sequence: TGTGCCTCAAGACAGGGGGAGAATGAAAAACTGTTTTTT. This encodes CASRQGENEKLFF.